Included here is one T cell receptor beta chain sequence, with context. What it binds is not known. From germline, CDR1 is LGHDT and CDR2 YNNKEL (reference sequence). Trimming pared 3 bases from V and 5 bases from J, leaving 14 bases between. CDR3 size: 14 residues. The time point here: persistent/refractory GD, antithyroid drugs over 5 years with positive TRAb. Making the TCR library involved RNA that had been extracted from PBMCs. With EDTA tubes as the receptacles, about 8.1 milliliters of peripheral blood were drawn. The data were obtained in a study of regulatory T cells in long-lasting Graves disease. Overall study: Over-5-year antithyroid drug use with positive TSH receptor antibodies defined persistent Graves' disease in the study. Study observations and caveats: TCR diversity was lower in persistent Graves' patients (versus newly diagnosed ones). Thyroid tissue was not studied; only peripheral blood was.

Assembly of TCR beta libraries relied on iRepertoire HTBI primers together with Arm-PCR of CDR3 regions. A single record per CDR3 protein comes from TCRdb applying MiXCR to the multiplex PCR reads. The table lists around 460,000 distinct CDR3 sequences, around a fifth of them singletons. The chain recombines TRBV3-1 with TRBJ2-7; D is unresolved. This receptor was obtained from a female donor with Graves disease. The sample was peripheral blood mononuclear cells (PBMCs), taken when the disease was refractory, from a patient treated with antithyroid drugs. The CDR3 sequence is CASSHVTGRDEQYF. Written as DNA, the CDR3 is TGTGCCAGCAGCCACGTGACCGGTAGGGACGAGCAGTACTTC.